Below are 2 T cell receptor beta chains sequenced from a single sample in a study of blood T cells in healthy people across ages. Primers used in a second PCR of roughly 6 to 11 cycles were a sample-barcoded 5' primer and a J-beta primer mix. TCRdb used MiXCR to reprocess the 5' RACE reads, holding one entry per CDR3 protein. This sample carries some 1 million distinct CDR3 sequences, 40% to 45% of them seen once, and the ten largest clones take approximately 20%. The sequenced sample was blood. These receptors were taken from an older woman in good health.

This clonotype showed up just a few times. The chain joins TRBV20-1 to TRBJ2-1; D is unresolved. Looked up from germline, CDR1 is DFQATT and CDR2 is SNEGSKA (reference sequence). CDR3 size: 12 residues. The V gene lost 3 bases and the J gene lost 4 bases, with 7 bases spanning the gap. CDR3 loop: CSARTEYNEQFF. The CDR3 DNA reads as TGCAGTGCTAGGACGGAGTACAATGAGCAGTTCTTC.

The V and J genes are TRBV28 and TRBJ2-7; possibly TRBD1 for D (6 bases). The CDR3 is made up of 13 amino acids. V lost 10 bases to trimming and J lost 0 bases, with 13 bases between them. Germline CDR1 MDHEN, CDR2 SYDVKM. The CDR3 nucleotides read TGTGCCATCCTTCGGGACAACTCCTACGAGCAGTACTTC. Translating it yields CAILRDNSYEQYF.